A single T cell receptor beta chain is shown here with its context. Clones were sequenced by immunoSEQ multiplex PCR, and TCRdb holds only the in-frame ones, with some missing. The data show tens of thousands of clones, 70% to 90% seen once. These data originate in a study of CD4 T cells in relation to SARS-CoV-2 and coronaviruses. Germline values: CDR1 SEHNR, CDR2 FQNEAQ (reference sequence). The CDR3 extends over 12 amino acids. The V end lost 5 bases, the J end lost 4 bases, and 7 bases lay between the germline ends. The chain has TRBV7-9 and TRBJ2-3; unclear D gene. The sequencing sample was made of memory CD4+ T cells from PBMCs. The clonotype originates from an adult with COVID-19. The CDR3 DNA reads TGTGCCAGCAGCCCTTCCGCAGATACGCAGTATTTT. Encoded protein: CASSPSADTQYF.